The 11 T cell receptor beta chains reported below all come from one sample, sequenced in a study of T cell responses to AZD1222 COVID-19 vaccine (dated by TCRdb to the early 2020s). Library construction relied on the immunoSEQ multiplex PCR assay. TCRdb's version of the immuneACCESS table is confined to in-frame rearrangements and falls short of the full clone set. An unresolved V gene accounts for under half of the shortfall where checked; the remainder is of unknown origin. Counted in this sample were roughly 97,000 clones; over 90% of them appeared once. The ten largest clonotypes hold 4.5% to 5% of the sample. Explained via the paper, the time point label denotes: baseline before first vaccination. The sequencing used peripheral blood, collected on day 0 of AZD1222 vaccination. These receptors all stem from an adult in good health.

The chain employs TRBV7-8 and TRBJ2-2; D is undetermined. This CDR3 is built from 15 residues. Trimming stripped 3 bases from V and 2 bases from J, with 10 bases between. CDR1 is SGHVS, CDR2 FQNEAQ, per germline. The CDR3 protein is CASSFGLLNTGELFF. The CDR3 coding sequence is TGTGCCAGCAGCTTCGGGCTCCTAAACACCGGGGAGCTGTTTTTT.

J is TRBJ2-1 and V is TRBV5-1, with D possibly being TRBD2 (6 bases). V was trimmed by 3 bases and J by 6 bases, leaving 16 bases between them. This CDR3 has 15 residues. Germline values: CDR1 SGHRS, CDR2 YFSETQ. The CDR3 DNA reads TGCGCCAGCAGCTACAGGACGGGAGCACGCAATGAGCAGTTCTTC. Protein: CASSYRTGARNEQFF.

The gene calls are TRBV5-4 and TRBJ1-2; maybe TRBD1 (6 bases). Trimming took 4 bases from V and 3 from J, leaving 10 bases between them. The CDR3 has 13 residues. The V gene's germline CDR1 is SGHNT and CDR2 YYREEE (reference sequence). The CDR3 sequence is CASSQTGDYGYTF. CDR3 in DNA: TGTGCCAGCAGCCAGACAGGTGACTATGGCTACACCTTC.

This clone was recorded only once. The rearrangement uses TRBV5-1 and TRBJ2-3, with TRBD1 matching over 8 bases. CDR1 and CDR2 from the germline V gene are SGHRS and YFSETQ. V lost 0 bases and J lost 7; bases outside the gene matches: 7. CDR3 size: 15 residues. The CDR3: CASSLGSGGGNTQYF. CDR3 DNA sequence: TGCGCCAGCAGCTTGGGTTCAGGGGGCGGAAATACGCAGTATTTT.

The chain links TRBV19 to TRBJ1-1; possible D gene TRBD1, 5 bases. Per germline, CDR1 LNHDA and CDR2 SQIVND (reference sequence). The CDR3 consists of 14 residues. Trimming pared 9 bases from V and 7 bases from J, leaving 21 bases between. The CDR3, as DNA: TGTGCCAGCCGTACTGCAGGGACGGTAGGTGAAGCTTTCTTT. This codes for CASRTAGTVGEAFF.

The CDR3 DNA is TGTGCCAGCAGCTCTCCCGGGACTAGCGGGAGTTTTTATGAGCAGTTCTTC. As protein: CASSSPGTSGSFYEQFF. V and J are TRBV11-2 and TRBJ2-1, with 14 bases identical to TRBD2. Trimming at V came to 4 bases and at J to 8 bases, leaving 10 bases not matched to a gene. CDR1 SGHAT and CDR2 FQNNGV come from the germline V gene. This CDR3 is 17 amino acids long.

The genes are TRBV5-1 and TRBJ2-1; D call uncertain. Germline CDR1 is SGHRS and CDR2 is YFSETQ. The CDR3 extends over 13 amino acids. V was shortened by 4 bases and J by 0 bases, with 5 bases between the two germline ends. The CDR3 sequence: CASSPGSYNEQFF. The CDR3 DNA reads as TGCGCCAGCAGCCCCGGCTCCTACAATGAGCAGTTCTTC. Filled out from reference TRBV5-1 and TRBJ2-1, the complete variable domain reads KAGVTQTPRYLIKTRGQQVTLSCSPISGHRSVSWYQQTPGQGLQFLFEYFSETQRNKGNFPGRFSGRQFSNSRSEMNVSTLELGDSALYLCASSPGSYNEQFFGPGTRLTVL.

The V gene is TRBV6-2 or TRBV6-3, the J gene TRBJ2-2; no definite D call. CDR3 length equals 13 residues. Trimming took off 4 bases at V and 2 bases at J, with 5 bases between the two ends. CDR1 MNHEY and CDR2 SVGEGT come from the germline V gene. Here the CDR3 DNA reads TGTGCCAGCAGTTCTTTTAACACCGGGGAGCTGTTTTTT. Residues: CASSSFNTGELFF.

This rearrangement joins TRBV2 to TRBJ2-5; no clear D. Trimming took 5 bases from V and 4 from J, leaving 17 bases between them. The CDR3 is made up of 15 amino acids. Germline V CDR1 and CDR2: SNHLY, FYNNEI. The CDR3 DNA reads TGTGCCAGCAGTCAAATGGCCAGCACGGCAGAGACCCAGTACTTC. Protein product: CASSQMASTAETQYF.

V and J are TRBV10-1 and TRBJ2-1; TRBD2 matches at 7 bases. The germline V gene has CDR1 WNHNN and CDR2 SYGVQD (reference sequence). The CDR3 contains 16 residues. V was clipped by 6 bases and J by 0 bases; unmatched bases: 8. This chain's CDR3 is CASREPGLTSYNEQFF. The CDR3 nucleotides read TGCGCCAGCAGGGAACCGGGACTAACCTCCTACAATGAGCAGTTCTTC.

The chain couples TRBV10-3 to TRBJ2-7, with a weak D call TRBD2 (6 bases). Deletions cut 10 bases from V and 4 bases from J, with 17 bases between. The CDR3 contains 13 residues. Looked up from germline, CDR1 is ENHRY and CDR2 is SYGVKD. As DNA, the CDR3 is TGTGCCACAACCCACGGGAGTAATTACGAGCAGTACTTC. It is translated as CATTHGSNYEQYF.